This section outlines one TCR beta chain sequence together with its context. The antigen is not known. The sample originates from a study of vaccination and CD4 T cells after COVID-19. On the study more broadly: The study enrolled six male and four female convalescents, two of whom were Hispanic. According to the study, participants were given two doses of BNT162b2 or mRNA-1273 vaccine. Overlapping peptides of the spike proteins of SARS-CoV-2, HCoV-NL63, HCoV-OC43 and HCoV-229E were used for cell stimulation.

Germline V gene data show CDR1 as SEHNR and CDR2 as FQNEAQ (reference sequence). Germline trimming cut 2 bases from V and 4 bases from J; bases unmatched to any gene: 7. There are 15 residues in the CDR3. Treatment defined: approximately 11-day PBMC culture with coronavirus spike peptide pools or control peptides (ViraFEST assay). The Oncomine TCR Beta short-read assay sequenced DNA from cultured CD4+ T cells. TCRdb independently ran MiXCR on the PCR reads; one entry per CDR3 protein. Here the sample spans roughly 6,800 distinct CDR3 sequences, about half being singletons. The chain links TRBV7-9 to TRBJ1-2; TRBD1 matches 7 bases. The sample consisted of CD4+ T cells from blood, cultured in vitro. The clonotype originates from a human donor who had recovered from COVID-19. In DNA, the CDR3 is TGTGCCAGCAGCTTATTAACAGGGGAGGCCTATGGCTACACCTTC. This sequence encodes CASSLLTGEAYGYTF.